This note documents a single T cell receptor (beta chain) sequence. The antigen remains unidentified. The CDR3 spans 13 residues. Unmatched junction bases numbered 4, after V lost 5 bases and J lost 4 bases. Germline loops: CDR1 PRHDT, CDR2 FYEKMQ (reference sequence). The sample originates from a study of cytomegalovirus exposure and HLA in healthy donors. The study, taken as a whole, reports: A later analysis appeared to link common viral pathogens to several of the most significant clusters.

Primers for the PCR totalled 60 Vbeta and 13 Jbeta. This table comes from immunoSEQ multiplex PCR, and its TCRdb copy is limited to in-frame clones, with some not included. The profile shows over 150,000 clones, over 70% of them singletons. The TCR was taken from a man between 18 and 35 years old in good health and CMV-seropositive. The specimen sequenced was PBMCs. J is TRBJ2-7 and V is TRBV13; 8 bases line up with TRBD1. CDR3 bases: TGTGCCAGCAGCCCGCAGGGGGCGTACGAGCAGTACTTC. Residues: CASSPQGAYEQYF.